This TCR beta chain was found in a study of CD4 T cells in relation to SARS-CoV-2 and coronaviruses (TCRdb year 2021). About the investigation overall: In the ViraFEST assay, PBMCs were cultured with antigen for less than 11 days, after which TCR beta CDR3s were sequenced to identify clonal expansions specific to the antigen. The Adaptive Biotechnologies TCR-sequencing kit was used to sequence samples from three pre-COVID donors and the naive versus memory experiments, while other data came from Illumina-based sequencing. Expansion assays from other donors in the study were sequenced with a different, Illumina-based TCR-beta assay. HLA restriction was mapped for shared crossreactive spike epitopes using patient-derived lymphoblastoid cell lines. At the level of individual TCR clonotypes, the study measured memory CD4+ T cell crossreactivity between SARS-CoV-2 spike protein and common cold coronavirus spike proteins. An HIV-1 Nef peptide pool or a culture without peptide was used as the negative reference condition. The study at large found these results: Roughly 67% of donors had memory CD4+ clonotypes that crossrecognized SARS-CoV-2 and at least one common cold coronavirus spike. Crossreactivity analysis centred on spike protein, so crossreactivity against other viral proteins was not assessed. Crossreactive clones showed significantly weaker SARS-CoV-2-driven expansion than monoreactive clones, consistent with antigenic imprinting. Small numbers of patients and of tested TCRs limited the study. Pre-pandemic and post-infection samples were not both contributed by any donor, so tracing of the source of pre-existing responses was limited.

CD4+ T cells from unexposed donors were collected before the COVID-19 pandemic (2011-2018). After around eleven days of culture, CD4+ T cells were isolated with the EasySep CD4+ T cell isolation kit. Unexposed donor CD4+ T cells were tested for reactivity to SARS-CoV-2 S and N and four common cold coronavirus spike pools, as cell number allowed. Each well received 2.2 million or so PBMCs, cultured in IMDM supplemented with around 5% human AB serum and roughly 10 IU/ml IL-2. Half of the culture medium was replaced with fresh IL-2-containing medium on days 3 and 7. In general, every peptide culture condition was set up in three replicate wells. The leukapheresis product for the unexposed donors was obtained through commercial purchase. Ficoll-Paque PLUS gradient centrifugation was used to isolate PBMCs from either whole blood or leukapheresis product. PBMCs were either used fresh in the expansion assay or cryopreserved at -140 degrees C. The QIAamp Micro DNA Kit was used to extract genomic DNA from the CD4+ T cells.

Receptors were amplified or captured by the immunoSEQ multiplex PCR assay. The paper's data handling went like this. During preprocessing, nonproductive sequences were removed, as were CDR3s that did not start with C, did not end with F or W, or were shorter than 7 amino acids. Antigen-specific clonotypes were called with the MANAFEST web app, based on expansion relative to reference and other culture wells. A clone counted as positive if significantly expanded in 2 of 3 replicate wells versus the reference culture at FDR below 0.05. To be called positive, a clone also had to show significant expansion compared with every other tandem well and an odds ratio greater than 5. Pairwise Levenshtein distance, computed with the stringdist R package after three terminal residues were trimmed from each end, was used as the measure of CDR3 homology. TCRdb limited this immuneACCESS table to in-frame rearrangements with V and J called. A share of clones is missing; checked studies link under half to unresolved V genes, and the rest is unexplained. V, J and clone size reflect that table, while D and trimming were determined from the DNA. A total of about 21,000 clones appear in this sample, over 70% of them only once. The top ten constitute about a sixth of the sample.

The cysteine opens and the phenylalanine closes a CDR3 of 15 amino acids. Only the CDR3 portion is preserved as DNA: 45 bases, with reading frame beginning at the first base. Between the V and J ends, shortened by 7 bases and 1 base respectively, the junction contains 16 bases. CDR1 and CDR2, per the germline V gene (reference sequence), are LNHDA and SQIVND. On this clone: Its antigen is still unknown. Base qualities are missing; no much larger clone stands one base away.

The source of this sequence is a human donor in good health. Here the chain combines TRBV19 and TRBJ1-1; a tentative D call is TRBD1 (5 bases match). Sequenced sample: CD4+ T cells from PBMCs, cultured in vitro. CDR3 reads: CASMAGTAPNTEAFF. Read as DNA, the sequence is TGTGCCAGTATGGCCGGGACGGCCCCGAACACTGAAGCTTTCTTT.